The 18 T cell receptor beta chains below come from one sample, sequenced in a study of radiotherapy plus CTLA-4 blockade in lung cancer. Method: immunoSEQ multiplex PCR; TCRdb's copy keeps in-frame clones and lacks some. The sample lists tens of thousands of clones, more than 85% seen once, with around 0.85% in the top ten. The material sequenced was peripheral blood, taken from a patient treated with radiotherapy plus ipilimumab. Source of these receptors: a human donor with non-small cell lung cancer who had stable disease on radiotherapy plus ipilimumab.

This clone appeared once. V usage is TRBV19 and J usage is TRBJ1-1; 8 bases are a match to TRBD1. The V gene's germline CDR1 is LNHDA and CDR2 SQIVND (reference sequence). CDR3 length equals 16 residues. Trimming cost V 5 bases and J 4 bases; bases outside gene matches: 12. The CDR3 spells CASSGPPGTGGTEAFF. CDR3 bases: TGTGCCAGTAGTGGACCGCCAGGGACAGGCGGCACTGAAGCTTTCTTT.

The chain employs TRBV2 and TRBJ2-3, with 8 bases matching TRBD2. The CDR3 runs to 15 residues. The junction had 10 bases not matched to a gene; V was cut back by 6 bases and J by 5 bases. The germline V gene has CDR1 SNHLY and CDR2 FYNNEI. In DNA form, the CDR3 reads TGTGCCAGCAGCCGGCGGCTAGCGGGCGGAGATACGCAGTATTTT. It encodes CASSRRLAGGDTQYF.

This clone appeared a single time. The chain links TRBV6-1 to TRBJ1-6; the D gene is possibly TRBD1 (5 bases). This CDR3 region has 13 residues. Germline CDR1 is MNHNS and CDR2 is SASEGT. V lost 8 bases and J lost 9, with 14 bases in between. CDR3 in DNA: TGTGCCAGCCGGGAAGGGGTCGGTTCACCCCTCCACTTT. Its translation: CASREGVGSPLHF.

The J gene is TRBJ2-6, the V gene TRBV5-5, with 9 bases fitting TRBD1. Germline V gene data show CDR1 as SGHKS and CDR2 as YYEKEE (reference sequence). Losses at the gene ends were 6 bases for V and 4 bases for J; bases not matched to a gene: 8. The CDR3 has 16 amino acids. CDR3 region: CASTPQGASGANVLTF. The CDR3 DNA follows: TGTGCCAGCACACCACAGGGGGCGTCCGGGGCCAACGTCCTGACTTTC.

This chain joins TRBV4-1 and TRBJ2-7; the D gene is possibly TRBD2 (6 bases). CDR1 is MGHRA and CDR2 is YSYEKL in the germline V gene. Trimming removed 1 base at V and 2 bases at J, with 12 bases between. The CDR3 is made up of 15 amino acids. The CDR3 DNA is TGCGCCAGCAGCCAAGCCCCCGGGAGTACCTACGAGCAGTACTTC. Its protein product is CASSQAPGSTYEQYF.

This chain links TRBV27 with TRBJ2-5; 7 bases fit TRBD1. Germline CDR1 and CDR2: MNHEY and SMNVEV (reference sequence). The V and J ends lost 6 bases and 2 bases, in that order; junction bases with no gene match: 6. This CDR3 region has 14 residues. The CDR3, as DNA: TGTGCCAGCAGAAAAGGGGGCGGACAAGAGACCCAGTACTTC. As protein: CASRKGGGQETQYF.

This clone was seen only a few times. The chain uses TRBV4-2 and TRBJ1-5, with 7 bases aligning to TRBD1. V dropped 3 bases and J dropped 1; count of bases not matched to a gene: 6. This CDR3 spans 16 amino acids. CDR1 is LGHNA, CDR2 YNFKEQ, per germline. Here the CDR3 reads CASSQSDRASNQPQHF. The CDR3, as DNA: TGTGCCAGCAGCCAGAGTGACAGGGCGAGCAATCAGCCCCAGCATTTT.

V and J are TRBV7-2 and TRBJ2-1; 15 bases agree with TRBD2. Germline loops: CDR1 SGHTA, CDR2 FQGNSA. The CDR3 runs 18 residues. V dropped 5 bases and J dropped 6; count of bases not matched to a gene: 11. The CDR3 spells CASSRTSGGAYRGNEQFF. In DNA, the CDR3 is TGTGCCAGCAGCCGGACTAGCGGGGGGGCCTATCGCGGCAATGAGCAGTTCTTC.

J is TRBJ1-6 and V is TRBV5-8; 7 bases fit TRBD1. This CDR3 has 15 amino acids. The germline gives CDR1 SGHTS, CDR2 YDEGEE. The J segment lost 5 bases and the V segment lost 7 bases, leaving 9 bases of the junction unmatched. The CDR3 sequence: CASSATGTDNSPLHF. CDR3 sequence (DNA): TGTGCCAGCTCCGCTACCGGGACAGATAATTCACCCCTCCACTTT.

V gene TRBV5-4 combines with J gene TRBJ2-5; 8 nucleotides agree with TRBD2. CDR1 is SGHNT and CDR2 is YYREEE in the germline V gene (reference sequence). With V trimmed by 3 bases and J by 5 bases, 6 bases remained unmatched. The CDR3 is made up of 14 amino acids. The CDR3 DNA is TGTGCCAGCAGCTACGGGGGGGCTCGCGAGACCCAGTACTTC. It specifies CASSYGGARETQYF.

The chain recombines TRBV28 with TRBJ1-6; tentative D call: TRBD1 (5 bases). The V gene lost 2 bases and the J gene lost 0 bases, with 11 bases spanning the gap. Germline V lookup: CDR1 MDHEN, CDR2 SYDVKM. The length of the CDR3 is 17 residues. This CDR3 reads CASSLPPQGSYNSPLHF. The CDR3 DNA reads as TGTGCCAGCAGTTTACCCCCTCAGGGCTCCTATAATTCACCCCTCCACTTT.

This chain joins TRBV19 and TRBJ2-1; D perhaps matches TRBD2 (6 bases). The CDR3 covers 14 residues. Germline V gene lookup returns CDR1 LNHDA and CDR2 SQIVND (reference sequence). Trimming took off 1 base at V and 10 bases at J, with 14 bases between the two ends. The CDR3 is CASSIVLIAEEQFF. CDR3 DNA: TGTGCCAGTAGTATAGTTTTAATAGCGGAAGAGCAGTTCTTC.

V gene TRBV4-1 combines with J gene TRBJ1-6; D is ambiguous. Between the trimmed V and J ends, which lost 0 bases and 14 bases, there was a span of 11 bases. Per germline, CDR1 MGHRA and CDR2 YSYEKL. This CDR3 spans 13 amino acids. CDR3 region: CASSQDPVAALHF. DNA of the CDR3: TGCGCCAGCAGCCAAGATCCGGTAGCGGCCCTCCACTTT.

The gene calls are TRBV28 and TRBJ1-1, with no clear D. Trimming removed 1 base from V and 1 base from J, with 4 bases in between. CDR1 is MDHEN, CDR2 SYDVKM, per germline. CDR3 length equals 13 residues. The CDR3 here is CASSLLENTEAFF. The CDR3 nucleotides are TGTGCCAGCAGTTTATTGGAGAACACTGAAGCTTTCTTT.

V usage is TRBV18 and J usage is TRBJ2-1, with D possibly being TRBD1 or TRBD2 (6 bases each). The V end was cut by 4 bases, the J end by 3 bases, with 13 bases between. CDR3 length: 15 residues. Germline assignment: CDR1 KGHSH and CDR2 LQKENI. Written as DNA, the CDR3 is TGTGCCAGCTCACTATCCGGGGGCTTCTACAATGAGCAGTTCTTC. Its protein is CASSLSGGFYNEQFF.

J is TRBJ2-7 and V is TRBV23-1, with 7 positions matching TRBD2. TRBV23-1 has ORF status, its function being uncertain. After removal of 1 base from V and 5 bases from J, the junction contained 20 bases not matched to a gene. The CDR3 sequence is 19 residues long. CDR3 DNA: TGCGCCAGCAGTCAATTCGTCAGATTAAGCGCGGGAGCTGTGGACGAGCAGTACTTC. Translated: CASSQFVRLSAGAVDEQYF.

DNA of the CDR3: TGTGCCAGCAGCGAACACCAGAACACCGGGGAGCTGTTTTTT. Its protein product is CASSEHQNTGELFF. The chain joins TRBV14 to TRBJ2-2; no clear D gene. V lost 5 bases, J lost 1 base, and 8 bases lay in between. Germline loops: CDR1 SGHDN, CDR2 FVKESK. The CDR3 sequence is 14 residues long.

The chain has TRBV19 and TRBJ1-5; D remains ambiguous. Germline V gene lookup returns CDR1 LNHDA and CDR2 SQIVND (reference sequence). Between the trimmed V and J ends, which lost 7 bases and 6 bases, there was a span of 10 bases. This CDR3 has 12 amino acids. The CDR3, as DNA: TGTGCCAGTAAGGCAGTTCTTCAGCCCCAGCATTTT. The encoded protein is CASKAVLQPQHF.